What follows are 23 T cell receptor beta chains derived from one specimen sequenced in a study of CD8+CD57+ T cells in acquired aplastic anemia. Genomic DNA provided the template from which TCR beta VDJ and CDR3 profiles were obtained. TCRdb re-called the reads through MiXCR, storing one row per CDR3 protein. The sample contains approximately 98,000 distinct CDR3 sequences, around half of which appear only once. The material sequenced was sorted CD4+, CD8+, or CD8+CD57+ T cells (not recorded which) from PBMCs. These TCRs come from a human donor in good health, serving as a control.

The chain employs TRBV24-1 and TRBJ2-3; 9 bases fit TRBD1. Germline CDR1 reads KGHDR; CDR2 reads SFDVKD. V dropped 0 bases and J dropped 0; count of bases not matched to a gene: 0. CDR3 length equals 16 residues. The CDR3 region is CATSDLDRGSTDTQYF. The CDR3 DNA reads as TGTGCCACCAGTGATTTGGACAGGGGGAGCACAGATACGCAGTATTTT.

In DNA, the CDR3 is TGTGCCAGCAAGGTCTGGGGGCTGGTTGTGAGCAATCAGCCCCAGCATTTT. Amino acid sequence: CASKVWGLVVSNQPQHF. V usage is TRBV6-1 and J usage is TRBJ1-5; maybe TRBD1 (6 bases). CDR1 is MNHNS, CDR2 SASEGT, per germline. This CDR3 region has 17 residues. The V gene lost 7 bases and the J gene lost 1 base, with 20 bases spanning the gap.

The chain carries TRBV11-1 and TRBJ2-3; D perhaps matches TRBD2 (5 bases). CDR3 length: 14 residues. Trimming took 4 bases from V and 4 from J, leaving 12 bases between them. Germline CDR1 and CDR2: SGHAT and FQDESV (reference sequence). CDR3 coding DNA: TGTGCCAGCAGCTCGGAACTTAGCGCAGATACGCAGTATTTT. It specifies CASSSELSADTQYF.

Ten or more counts support this clonotype. The rearrangement uses TRBV10-3 and TRBJ1-5; tentative D call: TRBD1 (6 bases). Deletions cut 6 bases from V and 7 bases from J, with 16 bases between. The V gene's germline CDR1 is ENHRY and CDR2 SYGVKD. This CDR3 spans 14 amino acids. Here the CDR3 reads CAIRGQGSMQPQHF. As DNA, the CDR3 is TGTGCCATCAGGGGGCAGGGGAGTATGCAGCCCCAGCATTTT.

This clonotype was recorded at least ten times. The CDR3 here is CASSLSVGGGGHGYTF. CDR3 nucleotides: TGTGCCAGCAGTTTATCCGTTGGAGGTGGGGGGCATGGCTACACCTTC. The genes are TRBV27 and TRBJ1-2, with TRBD1 as a possible D gene (6 bases). The CDR3 runs 16 residues. The germline gives CDR1 MNHEY, CDR2 SMNVEV (reference sequence). Trimming took off 0 bases at V and 6 bases at J, with 17 bases between the two ends.

The chain is built from TRBV11-1 and TRBJ2-7; D gene ambiguous. CDR1 and CDR2 from the germline V gene are SGHAT and FQDESV (reference sequence). This CDR3 contains 16 residues. V was cut by 5 bases and J by 0 bases, with 17 bases left in between. The DNA of the CDR3 is TGTGCCAGCAGCCCACTCAGAAGCGCCCTCTCCTACGAGCAGTACTTC. Encoded protein: CASSPLRSALSYEQYF.

This chain links TRBV7-9 with TRBJ2-3, with 8 bases that match TRBD2. V lost 5 bases and J lost 4; bases outside the gene matches: 5. The CDR3 is 14 residues long. The germline CDR1 and CDR2 sequences are SEHNR and FQNEAQ (reference sequence). The CDR3 DNA reads as TGTGCCAGCAGCAGCGGACTAGCCGCAGATACGCAGTATTTT. It translates to CASSSGLAADTQYF.

This clonotype was detected only once. The J gene is TRBJ1-2, the V gene TRBV20-1; D call uncertain. The CDR3 loop spans 14 amino acids. Germline assignment: CDR1 DFQATT and CDR2 SNEGSKA (reference sequence). Trimming pared 0 bases from V and 4 bases from J, leaving 12 bases between. The CDR3 spells CSAREPGEPYGYTF. Here the CDR3 DNA reads TGCAGTGCTAGAGAGCCGGGAGAGCCCTATGGCTACACCTTC.

The sample holds a few counts of this clonotype. The chain couples TRBV2 to TRBJ2-2; D gene ambiguous. The germline V gene has CDR1 SNHLY and CDR2 FYNNEI. The V and J ends lost 7 bases and 6 bases respectively, with 9 bases between them. This CDR3 is 12 amino acids long. The CDR3 nucleotides are TGTGCCAGCAACCCCACCGCCGGGGAGCTGTTTTTT. Translation: CASNPTAGELFF.

This clonotype was detected many times. The chain's CDR3 is CASSFKTGNTDTQYF. The CDR3 DNA follows: TGTGCCAGCAGCTTTAAGACAGGAAACACAGATACGCAGTATTTT. This chain joins TRBV25-1 and TRBJ2-3, with D possibly being TRBD1 (6 bases). Trimming stripped 6 bases from V and 2 bases from J, with 15 bases between. The germline gives CDR1 MGHDK, CDR2 SYGVNS. The CDR3 is made up of 15 amino acids.

The rearrangement joins TRBV10-3 to TRBJ2-5; the match to TRBD1 covers 9 bases. The CDR3 spans 13 residues. Germline V gene data show CDR1 as ENHRY and CDR2 as SYGVKD. With 4 bases clipped from V and 5 bases from J, the junction kept 2 bases outside the gene matches. CDR3 residues: CAISGDRAETQYF. CDR3 nucleotide sequence: TGTGCCATCAGTGGGGACAGGGCTGAGACCCAGTACTTC.

The chain couples TRBV25-1 to TRBJ1-2, with D possibly being TRBD1 (5 bases). V lost 7 bases, J lost 3 bases, and 9 bases lay in between. CDR1 is MGHDK and CDR2 is SYGVNS in the germline V gene. The CDR3 is 12 residues long. CDR3 in DNA: TGTGCCAGCACCCAAGGGGACTATGGCTACACCTTC. Amino acids: CASTQGDYGYTF.

The table lists this clonotype with many counts. The V gene is TRBV9, the J gene TRBJ1-1; 7 bases map to TRBD1. The germline V gene has CDR1 SGDLS and CDR2 YYNGEE. The CDR3 loop spans 15 amino acids. Germline trimming cut 4 bases from V and 3 bases from J; bases unmatched to any gene: 9. The CDR3, as DNA: TGTGCCAGCAGCCTCCTCTTAACAGGGGACACTGAAGCTTTCTTT. It encodes CASSLLLTGDTEAFF.

The V gene is TRBV27, the J gene TRBJ2-7; D is unclear. Germline-derived CDR1 and CDR2 are MNHEY and SMNVEV (reference sequence). The CDR3 contains 17 residues. V shed 6 bases and J shed 3 bases, with 24 bases lying between them. CDR3 sequence reads: CASSESGMAGVYYEQYF. The CDR3 DNA reads TGTGCCAGCAGCGAATCGGGCATGGCAGGCGTATACTACGAGCAGTACTTC.

In this sample, this clonotype turned up once. The chain couples TRBV11-2 to TRBJ2-3, with TRBD2 identical over 11 bases. CDR3 size: 15 residues. Germline V lookup: CDR1 SGHAT, CDR2 FQNNGV. V was pared by 5 bases and J by 7 bases, with 8 bases of the junction left unmatched. CDR3 amino acids: CASSISSGGTNTQYF. For the CDR3, the DNA is TGTGCCAGCAGCATTTCTAGCGGGGGGACGAATACGCAGTATTTT.

This clonotype was picked up many times. The CDR3 reads CAGQGARETQYF. DNA of the CDR3: TGTGCCGGACAGGGGGCTAGGGAGACCCAGTACTTC. The genes are TRBV7-9 and TRBJ2-5, with 11 bases fitting TRBD1. CDR1 and CDR2 (germline): SEHNR, FQNEAQ (reference sequence). The CDR3 covers 12 residues. Trimming at V came to 11 bases and at J to 5 bases, leaving 4 bases not matched to a gene.

This clonotype appeared many times. This chain links TRBV19 with TRBJ1-6; D remains ambiguous. The CDR3 spans 15 residues. Looked up from germline, CDR1 is LNHDA and CDR2 is SQIVND (reference sequence). V gave up 5 bases and J gave up 8 bases, with 16 bases separating them. In DNA, the CDR3 is TGTGCCAGTAGTGCAGCGAGAAGTCCATATTCACCCCTCCACTTT. Translating gives CASSAARSPYSPLHF.

This clonotype showed up just a few times. The V and J genes are TRBV29-1 and TRBJ2-3, with TRBD2 matching 9 bases. The CDR3 consists of 16 residues. CDR1 and CDR2 (germline): SQVTM, ANQGSEA. The ends lost 1 base at V and 1 base at J; junction bases unmatched: 6. The CDR3: CSVEGASGTGTDTQYF. The DNA of the CDR3 is TGCAGCGTTGAAGGGGCTAGCGGGACGGGCACAGATACGCAGTATTTT.

The chain has TRBV5-1 and TRBJ1-6; maybe TRBD1 (5 bases). The CDR3 sequence is 15 residues long. V lost 0 bases, J lost 14 bases, and 18 bases lay in between. Germline CDR1 and CDR2: SGHRS and YFSETQ. The CDR3 bases are TGCGCCAGCAGCTTGGGTCAGGGCCCTTTATTGGCCCTCCACTTT. It specifies CASSLGQGPLLALHF.

The chain joins TRBV19 to TRBJ1-3; the match to TRBD1 covers 7 bases. This CDR3 is built from 14 residues. CDR1 is LNHDA, CDR2 SQIVND, per germline (reference sequence). Trimming at V came to 6 bases and at J to 4 bases, leaving 6 bases not matched to a gene. The CDR3 coding sequence is TGTGCCAGTAGGATACAGGGGAAGGGAAACACCATATATTTT. Protein sequence: CASRIQGKGNTIYF.

This clonotype was found a few times. V usage is TRBV6-2 or TRBV6-3 and J usage is TRBJ1-1; D is undetermined. CDR1 is MNHEY and CDR2 is SVGEGT in the germline V gene. The CDR3 is 13 residues long. V lost 0 bases and J lost 7, with 9 bases in between. This CDR3 reads CASSYSPVYEAFF. The CDR3 DNA follows: TGTGCCAGCAGTTACTCTCCGGTATATGAAGCTTTCTTT.

This clonotype was recorded many times. The rearrangement links TRBV4-3 to TRBJ2-7; TRBD1 matches 9 bases. The CDR3 length is 16 residues. With 1 base clipped from V and 3 bases from J, the junction kept 7 bases outside the gene matches. CDR1 is LGHNA and CDR2 is YSLEER in the germline V gene. The CDR3 is CASSQVPQGQGYEQYF. The DNA for the CDR3 is TGCGCCAGCAGCCAAGTACCGCAGGGACAGGGCTACGAGCAGTACTTC.

Turning to this clonotype: It may be a read error: a sequence one base away is much more abundant. The chain joins TRBV5-4 to TRBJ1-1; the D gene is possibly TRBD1 (6 bases). CDR3 size: 13 residues. The V and J ends lost 3 bases and 1 base respectively, with 7 bases between them. Germline V CDR1 and CDR2: SGHNT, YYREEE (reference sequence). This CDR3 reads CASSWGQNTEAFF. In DNA form, the CDR3 reads TGTGCCAGCAGCTGGGGACAGAACACTGAAGCTTTCTTT.